This entry lists 23 T cell receptor beta chains sequenced from one sample in a study of shared clonotypes between healthy human individuals (dated by TCRdb to 2019 to 2021). Libraries were made using the immunoSEQ multiplex PCR assay. Not all clones reach the TCRdb copy of this immuneACCESS table, which keeps in-frame sequences only. Checked studies attribute under half of the gap to unresolved V genes and leave the rest unexplained. The sample profile shows about 1.1 million clones; about 84% of them were found once. In total, the top ten clones hold 0.52% of the sample. Input material: memory CD4+ T cells from PBMCs. The cell subset or site label for this specimen denotes: CD45RA-negative fraction. The receptors were gathered from a man between 18 and 35 years old in good health. Some clones in this sample may be carry-over from other donors' samples.

CDR3 residues: CASNYIDGYNQPQHF. DNA for the CDR3: TGTGCCAGTAACTACATAGACGGTTACAATCAGCCCCAGCATTTT. The chain recombines TRBV19 with TRBJ1-5; D gene unclear. V lost 7 bases, J lost 3 bases, and 16 bases lay in between. Per the germline V gene, CDR1 is LNHDA and CDR2 is SQIVND (reference sequence). This CDR3 is 15 amino acids long.

The rearrangement uses TRBV11-2 and TRBJ2-1; perhaps D is TRBD1 or TRBD2 (5 bases each). Germline values: CDR1 SGHAT, CDR2 FQNNGV. The CDR3 sequence is 15 residues long. Trimming stripped 5 bases from V and 8 bases from J, with 19 bases between. The CDR3 region is CASSETGTKIHEQFF. For the CDR3, the DNA is TGTGCCAGCAGCGAGACCGGGACGAAAATCCATGAGCAGTTCTTC.

V gene TRBV6-6 combines with J gene TRBJ2-7; 11 bases match TRBD1. V lost 6 bases to trimming and J lost 7 bases; unmatched junction nucleotides: 8. Per the germline V gene, CDR1 is MNHNY and CDR2 is SVGAGI (reference sequence). The CDR3 spans 14 residues. As DNA, the CDR3 is TGTGCCAGCAGCATGGACAGGGGGCGCGGTGAGCAGTACTTC. Translating gives CASSMDRGRGEQYF.

V gene TRBV7-3 combines with J gene TRBJ2-2, with D hard to call. From germline, CDR1 is SGHTA and CDR2 FQGTGA. Deletions cut 3 bases from V and 6 bases from J, with 5 bases between. The CDR3 is 12 amino acids. The CDR3 is CASSFNSGELFF. The DNA of the CDR3 is TGTGCCAGCAGCTTTAATTCCGGGGAGCTGTTTTTT.

In its sample, this clone was seen a few times. The genes are TRBV10-3 and TRBJ2-5, with TRBD2 as a possible D gene (6 bases). The germline V gene encodes CDR1 ENHRY and CDR2 SYGVKD. V dropped 0 bases and J dropped 1 base, with 18 bases sitting between them. The CDR3 sequence is 18 residues long. The CDR3 sequence is CAISESRGRLVSQETQYF. CDR3 sequence (DNA): TGTGCCATCAGTGAGTCGAGAGGGCGACTAGTCTCCCAAGAGACCCAGTACTTC.

This chain links TRBV7-8 with TRBJ1-2, with unresolved D. CDR3 length equals 13 residues. Germline V gene lookup returns CDR1 SGHVS and CDR2 FQNEAQ. The V end was cut by 6 bases, the J end by 1 base, with 9 bases between. The CDR3 sequence is CASSSRDNYGYTF. CDR3 bases: TGTGCCAGCAGTTCAAGAGATAACTATGGCTACACCTTC. The full variable domain, rest sourced from reference TRBV7-8 and TRBJ1-2, is GAGVSQSPRYKVAKRGQDVALRCDPISGHVSLFWYQQALGQGPEFLTYFQNEAQLDKSGLPSDRFFAERPEGSVSTLKIQRTQQEDSAVYLCASSSRDNYGYTFGSGTRLTVV.

The CDR3 region has the DNA TGTGCCACCAGCCCTAGTCCCGGGGTCTACACTGAAGCTTTCTTT. It yields the protein CATSPSPGVYTEAFF. J is TRBJ1-1 and V is TRBV15; no clear D. The CDR3 is 15 amino acids. V dropped 5 bases and J dropped 3 bases, with 16 bases sitting between them. Per germline, CDR1 LNHNV and CDR2 YYDKDF (reference sequence).

The rearrangement joins TRBV2 to TRBJ2-3; 10 bases are a match to TRBD1. Germline assignment: CDR1 SNHLY and CDR2 FYNNEI. The V segment lost 6 bases and the J segment 3 bases; nucleotides outside the gene matches: 6. The CDR3 runs to 15 residues. The CDR3 loop is CASRVTGGRTDTQYF. The CDR3 nucleotides are TGTGCCAGCAGGGTGACAGGGGGCAGGACAGATACGCAGTATTTT.

This clone occurred a few times. The same CDR3 also results from other DNA sequences found in this sample. This chain uses TRBV29-1 with TRBJ1-2; D remains ambiguous. Germline CDR1 and CDR2: SQVTM and ANQGSEA. V lost 7 bases and J lost 2, with 14 bases in between. The CDR3 is made up of 13 amino acids. The DNA for the CDR3 is TGCAGCGCATACAGACAAACCAACTATGGCTACACCTTC. Its translation is CSAYRQTNYGYTF.

The genes are TRBV18 and TRBJ2-7; 9 bases agree with TRBD2. Trimming at V came to 2 bases and at J to 4 bases, leaving 6 bases not matched to a gene. The germline V gene encodes CDR1 KGHSH and CDR2 LQKENI. This CDR3 is built from 15 residues. The CDR3 sequence is CASSPEAGGTYEQYF. CDR3 bases: TGTGCCAGCTCACCAGAGGCGGGAGGGACATACGAGCAGTACTTC.

The chain recombines TRBV5-1 with TRBJ2-7; no reliable D call. V dropped 4 bases and J dropped 7 bases, with 15 bases sitting between them. This CDR3 has 13 amino acids. Germline V gene lookup returns CDR1 SGHRS and CDR2 YFSETQ. This chain's CDR3 is CASSDARVREQYF. The CDR3 DNA follows: TGCGCCAGCAGCGATGCAAGGGTGAGGGAGCAGTACTTC. Full variable domain (outside the CDR3, taken from reference TRBV5-1 and TRBJ2-7): KAGVTQTPRYLIKTRGQQVTLSCSPISGHRSVSWYQQTPGQGLQFLFEYFSETQRNKGNFPGRFSGRQFSNSRSEMNVSTLELGDSALYLCASSDARVREQYFGPGTRLTVT.

The chain recombines TRBV5-4 with TRBJ2-4, with D uncertain. Germline assignment: CDR1 SGHNT and CDR2 YYREEE (reference sequence). Trimming pared 0 bases from V and 4 bases from J, leaving 8 bases between. The CDR3 is made up of 14 amino acids. The CDR3 region has the DNA TGTGCCAGCAGCTTGGCCAACCGGAAAAACATTCAGTACTTC. It yields the protein CASSLANRKNIQYF.

The rearrangement links TRBV9 to TRBJ2-1, with D tentatively TRBD1 or TRBD2 (5 bases each). Germline loops: CDR1 SGDLS, CDR2 YYNGEE. This CDR3 is built from 19 residues. Trimming stripped 4 bases from V and 4 bases from J, with 27 bases between. Here the CDR3 DNA reads TGTGCCAGCAGCTCGCCCGGGACCCTCGGATTAGGGGTGTACAATGAGCAGTTCTTC. Translating it yields CASSSPGTLGLGVYNEQFF.

Here the CDR3 DNA reads TGTGCCAGCAGCGTAGCGGGAGGCGTGGGAGATACGCAGTATTTT. Its protein is CASSVAGGVGDTQYF. This rearrangement joins TRBV9 to TRBJ2-3; 7 bases match TRBD2. Losses at the gene ends were 0 bases for V and 5 bases for J; bases not matched to a gene: 6. CDR1 is SGDLS and CDR2 is YYNGEE in the germline V gene. This CDR3 has 15 amino acids.

This CDR3 is CASSSTLGNEQFF. The CDR3 nucleotides are TGTGCCAGCAGCTCCACCCTGGGCAATGAGCAGTTCTTC. The chain uses TRBV11-3 and TRBJ2-1, with D unclear. V lost 4 bases and J 6 bases, leaving 10 bases between the germline ends. Germline lookup yields CDR1 SGHNT and CDR2 YENEEA. There are 13 residues in the CDR3.

V is TRBV11-2 and J is TRBJ2-2; D perhaps matches TRBD1 (6 bases). This CDR3 contains 16 residues. Looked up from germline, CDR1 is SGHAT and CDR2 is FQNNGV. V gave up 5 bases and J gave up 3 bases, with 16 bases separating them. The DNA of the CDR3 is TGTGCCAGCAGCCCCCGTACAGGGTGGGACACCGGGGAGCTGTTTTTT. This translates into CASSPRTGWDTGELFF. The full variable domain, rest sourced from reference TRBV11-2 and TRBJ2-2, is EAGVAQSPRYKIIEKRQSVAFWCNPISGHATLYWYQQILGQGPKLLIQFQNNGVVDDSQLPKDRFSAERLKGVDSTLKIQPAKLEDSAVYLCASSPRTGWDTGELFFGEGSRLTVL.

This clone was detected a few times. The CDR3 coding sequence is TGCGCCAGCAGCTTGGAGGGTCCAGGGGGCGATGAGCAGTTCTTC. It specifies CASSLEGPGGDEQFF. The chain has TRBV5-1 and TRBJ2-1; 8 bases are a match to TRBD1. Germline V CDR1 and CDR2: SGHRS, YFSETQ. The J segment lost 8 bases and the V segment lost 0 bases, leaving 7 bases of the junction unmatched. The CDR3 runs 15 residues.

Comments on this clone: Other DNA sequences in this specimen translate into the identical CDR3. V is TRBV9 and J is TRBJ1-1, with no clear D. CDR1 and CDR2 (germline): SGDLS, YYNGEE. The CDR3 has 13 amino acids. V was pared by 2 bases and J by 2 bases, with 7 bases between. The CDR3 protein is CASSVGSNTEAFF. The CDR3 nucleotides are TGTGCCAGCAGCGTGGGGTCTAACACTGAAGCTTTCTTT.

The chain links TRBV2 to TRBJ2-7, with TRBD2 as a possible D gene (5 bases). Trimming left V 6 bases short and J 2 bases short, with 11 bases between. This CDR3 has 13 amino acids. Germline values: CDR1 SNHLY, CDR2 FYNNEI. CDR3 bases: TGTGCCAGCAGCGCTGAGGGCCCCTACGAGCAGTACTTC. Protein sequence: CASSAEGPYEQYF.

CDR3 DNA: TGCGCCAGCAGCTCCGCTTGGGGGCGCGCTGAAAAACTGTTTTTT. Encoded protein: CASSSAWGRAEKLFF. The chain carries TRBV5-1 and TRBJ1-4; maybe TRBD1 (6 bases). V lost 3 bases to trimming and J lost 7 bases, with 16 bases between them. The V gene's germline CDR1 is SGHRS and CDR2 YFSETQ. The CDR3 contains 15 residues.

The chain uses TRBV7-2 and TRBJ2-7; D is unclear. The CDR3 spans 14 residues. Per the germline V gene, CDR1 is SGHTA and CDR2 is FQGNSA. V lost 0 bases and J lost 2, with 8 bases in between. The CDR3 DNA reads as TGTGCCAGCAGCTTAGCCCTGGGGACCTACGAGCAGTACTTC. Encoded protein: CASSLALGTYEQYF. Using reference TRBV7-2 and TRBJ2-7 for the parts outside the CDR3, the full variable domain is GAGVSQSPSNKVTEKGKDVELRCDPISGHTALYWYRQSLGQGLEFLIYFQGNSAPDKSGLPSDRFSAERTGGSVSTLTIQRTQQEDSAVYLCASSLALGTYEQYFGPGTRLTVT.

This clone has only a few counts. DNA for the CDR3: TGTGCCAGCAGCCGGACAGGGCTAATGAACACTGAAGCTTTCTTT. It codes for CASSRTGLMNTEAFF. The chain joins TRBV6-5 to TRBJ1-1; 8 nucleotides agree with TRBD1. The J segment lost 0 bases and the V segment lost 6 bases, leaving 6 bases of the junction unmatched. The CDR3 totals 15 residues. From germline, CDR1 is MNHEY and CDR2 SVGAGI.

The chain couples TRBV30 to TRBJ1-1; no clear D gene. Per the germline V gene, CDR1 is GTSNPN and CDR2 is SVGIG (reference sequence). This CDR3 spans 13 amino acids. V was shortened by 1 base and J by 4 bases, with 10 bases between the two germline ends. CDR3 residues: CAWSGLPGTEAFF. The CDR3, as DNA: TGTGCCTGGAGTGGCCTTCCAGGCACTGAAGCTTTCTTT.